This T cell receptor (beta chain) was captured by sequencing in a study of identifying expanded T cells in peripheral blood. Some clones are missing from TCRdb's copy, which holds only in-frame ones; the method was immunoSEQ multiplex PCR. The repertoire holds over 100,000 clones, with about 88% as singletons. The germline V and J ends were trimmed by 2 bases and 0 bases, with 11 bases remaining between them. The CDR3 spans 15 residues. The germline V gene encodes CDR1 SSHAT and CDR2 FNYEAQ (reference sequence). The TCR was taken from a person between 18 and 69 years old in good health. What was sequenced was blood. The rearrangement uses TRBV7-7 and TRBJ2-7, with D possibly being TRBD2 (6 bases). The CDR3 reads CASSLRDSPSYEQYF. In DNA form, the CDR3 reads TGTGCCAGCAGCTTAAGGGACTCTCCCTCCTACGAGCAGTACTTC.